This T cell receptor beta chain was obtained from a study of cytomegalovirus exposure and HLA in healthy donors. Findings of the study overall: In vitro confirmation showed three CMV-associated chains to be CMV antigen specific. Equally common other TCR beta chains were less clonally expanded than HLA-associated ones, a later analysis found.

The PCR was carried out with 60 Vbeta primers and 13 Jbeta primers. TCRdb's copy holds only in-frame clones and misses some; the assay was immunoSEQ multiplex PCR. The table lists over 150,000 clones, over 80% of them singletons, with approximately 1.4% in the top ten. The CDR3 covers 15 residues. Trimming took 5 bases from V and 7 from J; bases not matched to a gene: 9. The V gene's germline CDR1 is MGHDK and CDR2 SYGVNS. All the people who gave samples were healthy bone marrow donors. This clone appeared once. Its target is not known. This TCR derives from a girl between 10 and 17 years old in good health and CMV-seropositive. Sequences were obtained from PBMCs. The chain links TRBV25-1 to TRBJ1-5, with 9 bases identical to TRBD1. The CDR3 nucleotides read TGTGCCAGCAGTCCGGGGACAGGGTCGGAGCAGCCCCAGCATTTT. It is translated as CASSPGTGSEQPQHF.